The 15 T cell receptor beta chains given below trace back to one sample, sequenced in a study of identifying expanded T cells in peripheral blood. Only in-frame clones appear in the TCRdb table, and some are missing; sequencing was by immunoSEQ multiplex PCR. This table holds some 78,000 clones, 84% found once. Sequencing was performed on blood. Receptors were obtained from a person between 18 and 70 years old in good health.

Written as DNA, the CDR3 is TGCAGCTTTGGACAGGGAACTAACTATGGCTACACCTTC. Residues: CSFGQGTNYGYTF. This chain connects TRBV29-1 to TRBJ1-2; 8 bases match TRBD1. This CDR3 region has 13 residues. Germline V gives CDR1 SQVTM, CDR2 ANQGSEA. Trimming cost V 8 bases and J 0 bases; bases outside gene matches: 5.

In nucleotides, the CDR3 is TGTGCCAGCAGCTTAGATACCAAAATGAACACTGAAGCTTTCTTT. This encodes CASSLDTKMNTEAFF. The chain carries TRBV11-2 and TRBJ1-1; no firm D call. CDR3 length equals 15 residues. V was pared by 0 bases and J by 0 bases, with 8 bases between. From germline, CDR1 is SGHAT and CDR2 FQNNGV. Full variable domain (outside the CDR3, taken from reference TRBV11-2 and TRBJ1-1): EAGVAQSPRYKIIEKRQSVAFWCNPISGHATLYWYQQILGQGPKLLIQFQNNGVVDDSQLPKDRFSAERLKGVDSTLKIQPAKLEDSAVYLCASSLDTKMNTEAFFGQGTRLTVV.

This chain connects TRBV11-1 to TRBJ2-3, with 10 bases aligning to TRBD2. CDR1 SGHAT and CDR2 FQDESV come from the germline V gene (reference sequence). The CDR3 totals 13 residues. V was clipped by 6 bases and J by 8 bases; unmatched bases: 5. The CDR3 bases are TGTGCCAGCAGGGACATAGCGGGAGGTACGCAGTATTTT. Protein sequence: CASRDIAGGTQYF.

This rearrangement joins TRBV5-1 to TRBJ2-3; tentative D call: TRBD2 (6 bases). Trimming stripped 0 bases from V and 2 bases from J, with 13 bases between. CDR3 size: 16 residues. CDR1 SGHRS and CDR2 YFSETQ come from the germline V gene. The CDR3 loop is CASSLARERATDTQYF. The CDR3 nucleotides read TGCGCCAGCAGCTTGGCACGGGAGAGGGCCACAGATACGCAGTATTTT.

The V and J genes are TRBV30 and TRBJ2-3; the match to TRBD1 covers 7 bases. The ends lost 6 bases at V and 2 bases at J; junction bases unmatched: 8. The CDR3 has 14 residues. Germline V gene sequence: CDR1 GTSNPN, CDR2 SVGIG (reference sequence). CDR3 nucleotides: TGTGCCTGCGATACAGGGGTCATCACAGATACGCAGTATTTT. Its protein is CACDTGVITDTQYF.

The gene calls are TRBV15 and TRBJ2-1; D is unresolved. Germline CDR1 and CDR2: LNHNV and YYDKDF (reference sequence). There are 14 residues in the CDR3. Trimming stripped 3 bases from V and 5 bases from J, with 11 bases between. The CDR3 loop is CATSSLFLDNEQFF. The CDR3 DNA reads TGTGCCACCAGCAGCCTTTTCCTTGACAATGAGCAGTTCTTC. Full variable domain (outside the CDR3, taken from reference TRBV15 and TRBJ2-1): DAMVIQNPRYQVTQFGKPVTLSCSQTLNHNVMYWYQQKSSQAPKLLFHYYDKDFNNEADTPDNFQSRRPNTSFCFLDIRSPGLGDTAMYLCATSSLFLDNEQFFGPGTRLTVL.

Comments on this clone: The same CDR3 can be traced to other DNA sequences in this sample. The chain joins TRBV20-1 to TRBJ2-5, with D unclear. This CDR3 comprises 11 residues. The V gene lost 3 bases and the J gene lost 1 base, with 3 bases spanning the gap. Looked up from germline, CDR1 is DFQATT and CDR2 is SNEGSKA (reference sequence). CDR3 region: CSASPQETQYF. For the CDR3, the DNA is TGCAGTGCTAGCCCCCAAGAGACCCAGTACTTC.

The genes are TRBV7-6 and TRBJ2-5; 7 nucleotides match TRBD2. V was pared by 0 bases and J by 2 bases, with 15 bases of the junction left unmatched. This CDR3 spans 19 amino acids. Per germline, CDR1 SGHVS and CDR2 FNYEAQ. This CDR3 is CASSLATQTSRLSQETQYF. CDR3 DNA sequence: TGTGCCAGCAGCTTAGCAACGCAGACTAGCCGTCTTTCGCAAGAGACCCAGTACTTC.

This clone was counted a single time. V and J are TRBV7-2 and TRBJ2-1; D is unresolved. Germline V gene data show CDR1 as SGHTA and CDR2 as FQGNSA. This CDR3 contains 13 residues. V was cut by 4 bases and J by 10 bases, with 14 bases left in between. CDR3: CASSSFTMGEQFF. The CDR3 DNA sequence: TGTGCCAGCAGCTCATTCACAATGGGAGAGCAGTTCTTC.

The chain is built from TRBV7-2 and TRBJ1-5; 7 nucleotides align to TRBD1. Trimming at V came to 5 bases and at J to 5 bases, leaving 9 bases not matched to a gene. The CDR3 runs to 15 residues. Looked up from germline, CDR1 is SGHTA and CDR2 is FQGNSA. The CDR3 sequence is CASSPQGVLDQPQHF. For the CDR3, the DNA is TGTGCCAGCAGCCCCCAGGGGGTTTTGGATCAGCCCCAGCATTTT.

J is TRBJ2-1 and V is TRBV7-9; 7 bases line up with TRBD1. Germline CDR1 and CDR2: SEHNR and FQNEAQ (reference sequence). The V gene end was trimmed by 4 bases and the J gene end by 8 bases; junction bases not matched to a gene: 8. The CDR3 spans 14 residues. The CDR3 coding sequence is TGTGCCAGCAGCTCCGGGGACAGTTCGTATGAGCAGTTCTTC. This translates into CASSSGDSSYEQFF.

This chain links TRBV6-1 with TRBJ1-1; the D is unclear. V was pared by 5 bases and J by 3 bases, with 10 bases between. In germline, CDR1 is MNHNS, CDR2 SASEGT. The CDR3 extends over 13 amino acids. The CDR3 loop reads CASSLTLDTEAFF. CDR3 sequence (DNA): TGTGCCAGCAGTCTGACCTTGGACACTGAAGCTTTCTTT.

The chain uses TRBV7-9 and TRBJ2-2; D possibly matches TRBD1 or TRBD2 (5 bases each). This CDR3 has 13 residues. The germline V gene has CDR1 SEHNR and CDR2 FQNEAQ (reference sequence). Trimming shortened V by 6 bases and J by 6 bases, and 11 bases separated the two germline ends. The CDR3 nucleotides are TGTGCCAGCAGTTGGGACGCAGCCGGGGAGCTGTTTTTT. Its protein is CASSWDAAGELFF.

A few counts support this clone. The chain uses TRBV19 and TRBJ2-3; 7 bases line up with TRBD1. The CDR3 is 15 amino acids. Germline trimming cut 6 bases from V and 0 bases from J; bases unmatched to any gene: 6. Germline CDR1 is LNHDA and CDR2 is SQIVND (reference sequence). The CDR3 DNA sequence: TGTGCCAGTAGGGTCAACAGGGGTAGCACAGATACGCAGTATTTT. Amino acid sequence: CASRVNRGSTDTQYF.

In DNA form, the CDR3 reads TGCGCCAGCAGCTTGGTCGTGGGAGGGCGGACAGATACGCAGTATTTT. It yields the protein CASSLVVGGRTDTQYF. This chain connects TRBV5-1 to TRBJ2-3; 7 nucleotides align to TRBD2. The ends lost 0 bases at V and 3 bases at J; junction bases unmatched: 7. CDR3 length: 16 residues. Germline CDR1 is SGHRS and CDR2 is YFSETQ.